Listed here are 2 T cell receptor beta chains from one sample, sequenced in a study of blood T cell repertoires in COVID-19. Measured with immunoSEQ multiplex PCR; TCRdb has only the in-frame clones, and not every one. The sample has about 250,000 clones; over 85% are singletons. The sequenced material came from PBMCs or T cells enriched from blood (not recorded which). Every receptor here comes from a woman in her twenties or thirties with acute COVID-19.

V is TRBV6-2 or TRBV6-3 and J is TRBJ2-2; D possibly corresponds to TRBD2 (5 bases). The germline V and J ends were trimmed by 5 bases and 5 bases, with 15 bases remaining between them. The CDR3 is 15 amino acids. The V gene's germline CDR1 is MNHEY and CDR2 SVGEGT. This CDR3 reads CASSPYPPGTGELFF. CDR3 sequence (DNA): TGTGCCAGCAGTCCCTATCCCCCGGGGACCGGGGAGCTGTTTTTT.

V and J are TRBV11-3 and TRBJ2-3; D may be TRBD1 (6 bases). The length of the CDR3 is 15 residues. The V gene lost 4 bases and the J gene lost 2 bases, with 13 bases spanning the gap. CDR1 and CDR2 from the germline V gene are SGHNT and YENEEA. The CDR3 here is CASSSQGRVTDTQYF. CDR3 sequence (DNA): TGTGCCAGCAGCTCTCAGGGGCGGGTCACAGATACGCAGTATTTT.